The TCR beta chain described here comes from a study of blood T cell repertoires in COVID-19. Turning to the study itself: T cells, B-cell-depleted T cells, or PBMCs provided the cDNA or gDNA that served as material.

This CDR3 is 15 amino acids long. CDR1 and CDR2 (germline): SGHDT, YYEEEE. Trimming took 4 bases from V and 6 from J, leaving 19 bases between them. Method: immunoSEQ multiplex PCR; TCRdb's copy keeps in-frame clones and lacks some. This table has 100,000 or so clones, about nine tenths appearing once. Enrolment of Seattle patients took place during active infection, and they were followed longitudinally. The sequence was obtained from a woman aged 50 to 65 with COVID-19, enrolled during active disease. The chain uses TRBV5-6 and TRBJ1-1; D perhaps matches TRBD1 (5 bases). Sample: peripheral blood. The CDR3: CASSPYPSREAEAFF. The CDR3 DNA follows: TGTGCCAGCAGCCCCTATCCTTCCAGGGAAGCTGAAGCTTTCTTT.